This TCR beta chain was observed in a study of blood T cell repertoires in COVID-19. About the study: Acute-phase and convalescent COVID-19 samples originated in the United States, Italy and Spain. PBMCs, B-cell-depleted T cells, or T cells were the source of the cDNA or gDNA that made up the material.

Per the original methods: Amplification of reference gene primers provided the estimated nucleated cell counts. The data were produced by immunoSEQ multiplex PCR, yet TCRdb's version contains in-frame clones alone and is incomplete. V, J and clone size were drawn from that table, and D and trimming were deduced from the DNA. The repertoire holds roughly 160,000 clones, about 86% seen once, with approximately 7% in the top ten. This CDR3 spans 15 amino acids. V lost 1 base, J lost 4 bases, and 14 bases lay in between. CDR1 and CDR2 from the germline V gene are LNHDA and SQIVND (reference sequence). Points on this clone: The sample contains more than one DNA sequence encoding this CDR3.

The sequence derives from a man aged 50 to 59 with active or convalescent COVID-19. The chain carries TRBV19 and TRBJ2-7; D may be TRBD1 (8 bases). The sequenced material came from peripheral blood. This CDR3 reads CASSIGTGGGYEQYF. DNA for the CDR3: TGTGCCAGTAGTATAGGAACAGGGGGAGGGTACGAGCAGTACTTC.